This is a list of T cell receptor beta chains from one sample in a study of cytomegalovirus exposure and HLA in healthy donors. Here immunoSEQ multiplex PCR was the method, and the copy in TCRdb shows in-frame clones only, minus some. Among about 73,000 clones, 75% were seen once, and the ten largest hold approximately 13%. Source material: PBMCs. The origin of the receptors is a man between 65 and 80 years old in good health and CMV-seronegative. Both conserved end residues are part of each CDR3. A D gene is named only where the DNA matches it firmly. For some rows the clone size is stated as once, few or many, or as a class when expanded; others skip it.

TRBJ2-7 | once | TRBV28 | . | TGTGCCAGCAGTGGGGGCGTAGCGACGGCTAACTTCTTCTACGAGCAGTACTTC | CASSGGVATANFFYEQYF
TRBJ2-1 | once | TRBV7-7 | TRBD2 | TGTGCTAGCGGAGGCGGGAGCTCAAATGAGCAGTTCTTC | CASGGGSSNEQFF
TRBJ1-1 | . | TRBV7-2 | TRBD1 | TGTGCCAGCAGCTTAGTAGGGGGCAGGGTTAACACTGAAGCTTTCTTT | CASSLVGGRVNTEAFF
TRBJ2-3 | . | TRBV5-4 | . | TGTGCCAGCAGCTTTGGGGACTCGGATACGCAGTATTTT | CASSFGDSDTQYF
TRBJ2-5 | . | TRBV7-9 | . | TGTGCCGGACACAGGGAAGGGGAGACCCAGTACTTC | CAGHREGETQYF
TRBJ1-6 | few | TRBV5-1 | . | TGCGCCAGCAGCTTTTCGGAGGGGCCGCCATATTCACCCCTCCACTTT | CASSFSEGPPYSPLHF
TRBJ2-1 | once | TRBV11-2 | TRBD1 | TGTGCCAGCAGCTCGGGACAGGCCATTTACAATGAGCAGTTCTTC | CASSSGQAIYNEQFF
TRBJ1-4 | . | TRBV4-3 | TRBD1 | TGCGCCAGCAGCCCGACAGGGGGCATAACTAATGAAAAACTGTTTTTT | CASSPTGGITNEKLFF
TRBJ2-5 | few | TRBV7-6 | . | TGTGCCAGCAGCTTAGGAGGGAGAGAGACCCAGTACTTC | CASSLGGRETQYF
TRBJ2-7 | . | TRBV10-1 | TRBD1 | TGCGCCAGCAGCCCGGGACAGGGTGGCGAGCAGTACTTC | CASSPGQGGEQYF
TRBJ1-4 | . | TRBV7-9 | TRBD1 | TGTGCCAGCAGCAGCCGGGACAGGGGCCGGGGAGAAAAACTGTTTTTT | CASSSRDRGRGEKLFF
TRBJ1-3 | few | TRBV6-5 | . | TGTGCCAGCAGTTACTCGAGGGCCGGAAACACCATATATTTT | CASSYSRAGNTIYF
TRBJ1-5 | once | TRBV9 | TRBD1 | TGTGCCAGCAGCGTAGGTGCAGGGGGCAACAATCAGCCCCAGCATTTT | CASSVGAGGNNQPQHF
TRBJ2-3 | . | TRBV9 | TRBD1 | TGTGCCAGCAGTCGACAGGGCCTTGCCACAGATACGCAGTATTTT | CASSRQGLATDTQYF
TRBJ2-1 | . | TRBV11-3 | TRBD2 | TGTGCCAGCAGCGAATCCGGGACTAACGACAATGAGCAGTTCTTC | CASSESGTNDNEQFF
TRBJ2-1 | . | TRBV5-1 | TRBD1 | TGCGCCAGCAGCTGGGGACAGGGTATCAATGAGCAGTTCTTC | CASSWGQGINEQFF
TRBJ1-1 | . | TRBV25-1 | TRBD1 | TGTGCCAGCAGTGGACAGGGAATGAACACTGAAGCTTTCTTT | CASSGQGMNTEAFF
TRBJ1-1 | . | TRBV29-1 | . | TGCAGCGGTAGACAGGCGGCAGGAACTGAAGCTTTCTTT | CSGRQAAGTEAFF
TRBJ1-4 | . | TRBV4-1 | TRBD1 | TGCGCCAGCAGCATACTCGGGACAGCTAATGAAAAACTGTTTTTT | CASSILGTANEKLFF
TRBJ2-1 | . | TRBV7-9 | TRBD2 | TGTTCCAGCAGCACCGGTGAAATGACTAGCGGGAGACGCAATGAGCAGTTCTTC | CSSSTGEMTSGRRNEQFF
TRBJ2-3 | . | TRBV5-4 | . | TGTGCCAGCAGCAACAGGGAGGATACGCAGTATTTT | CASSNREDTQYF
TRBJ1-2 | . | TRBV10-3 | . | TGTGCCCTGGGGACTTCCTCGGGCTACACCTTC | CALGTSSGYTF
TRBJ1-6 | . | TRBV5-1 | . | TGCGCCAGCAGCCGCAAGGAGAGCTCCTATAATTCACCCCTCCACTTT | CASSRKESSYNSPLHF
TRBJ1-2 | . | TRBV6-5 | . | TGTGCCAGCAGTTACTCAGGGAGTCCTCGAGGCTACACCTTC | CASSYSGSPRGYTF
TRBJ2-5 | . | TRBV15 | TRBD1 | TGTGCCACCAGCAGGGGACAGCAGATTTTCACCGAGACCCAGTACTTC | CATSRGQQIFTETQYF
TRBJ2-1 | few | TRBV7-2 | TRBD2 | TGTGCCAGCAGCTTACAGGGGGGTAGCGGGAGCTCGGGTGAGCAGTTCTTC | CASSLQGGSGSSGEQFF
TRBJ1-5 | . | TRBV7-2 | . | TGTGCCAGCAGCTTTATGGGAGTCGATCAGCCCCAGCATTTT | CASSFMGVDQPQHF
TRBJ2-7 | . | TRBV11-2 | . | TGTGCCAGCAGCCAATCGTACAGGGCCTCCTACGAGCAGTACTTC | CASSQSYRASYEQYF
TRBJ2-7 | . | TRBV30 | . | TGTGCCTGGTCACCGGGATCAAACCCCTACGAGCAGTACTTC | CAWSPGSNPYEQYF
TRBJ1-1 | . | TRBV15 | . | TGTGCCACCAGCAGAGATGATCGGGTGAACACTGAAGCTTTCTTT | CATSRDDRVNTEAFF
TRBJ2-1 | . | TRBV7-9 | . | TGTGCCAGCAGCTTAACAGGGAAGGGAAATGAGCAGTTCTTC | CASSLTGKGNEQFF